The 11 T cell receptor beta chains reported below all come from one sample, sequenced in a study of OX40 agonist ivuxolimab in advanced cancers. Generated by immunoSEQ multiplex PCR, the TCRdb table keeps only in-frame clones and is missing some. The repertoire consists of fewer than 85,000 clones, with 90% occurring once and the leading ten covering about 0.4%. The source material was CD4+ or CD8+ T cells sorted from blood, sampled in a trial of the OX40 agonist ivuxolimab. The source is an adult with an advanced solid tumor such as melanoma, head and neck, liver or kidney cancer.

This clone was detected once. The chain is built from TRBV29-1 and TRBJ2-7; TRBD1 agrees at 9 bases. The CDR3 sequence is 13 residues long. J lost 10 bases, V lost 6 bases, and 13 bases had no gene match. Germline V CDR1 and CDR2: SQVTM, ANQGSEA. CDR3 nucleotides: TGCAGCGTCCGACAGGGGGGAGGAGATCATCAGTACTTC. This gives the protein CSVRQGGGDHQYF.

V is TRBV15 and J is TRBJ1-2, with D possibly being TRBD1 (5 bases). CDR1 and CDR2 from the germline V gene are LNHNV and YYDKDF (reference sequence). Trimming removed 0 bases from V and 2 bases from J, with 10 bases in between. The CDR3 length is 15 residues. The CDR3 sequence: CATSREISGNYGYTF. The DNA for the CDR3 is TGTGCCACCAGCAGAGAGATCTCAGGGAACTATGGCTACACCTTC. Complete variable domain (other parts from reference TRBV15 and TRBJ1-2): DAMVIQNPRYQVTQFGKPVTLSCSQTLNHNVMYWYQQKSSQAPKLLFHYYDKDFNNEADTPDNFQSRRPNTSFCFLDIRSPGLGDTAMYLCATSREISGNYGYTFGSGTRLTVV.

The chain has TRBV9 and TRBJ2-5, with 8 bases that match TRBD2. This CDR3 is built from 17 residues. V shed 1 base and J 2 bases; nucleotides not matched to a gene: 10. Germline CDR1 SGDLS, CDR2 YYNGEE. CDR3 sequence (DNA): TGTGCCAGCAGCGTACAGGGCGGCGGGGGGTGGCAAGAGACCCAGTACTTC. This codes for CASSVQGGGGWQETQYF.

This chain joins TRBV5-1 and TRBJ2-3; D remains unclear. V dropped 0 bases and J dropped 4 bases, with 6 bases sitting between them. This CDR3 is 13 amino acids long. Looked up from germline, CDR1 is SGHRS and CDR2 is YFSETQ. The CDR3 loop is CASSLVPADTQYF. The CDR3 nucleotides read TGCGCCAGCAGCTTGGTTCCGGCAGATACGCAGTATTTT.

The chain combines TRBV5-1 with TRBJ2-7, with 16 bases aligning to TRBD2. Trimming cost V 3 bases and J 2 bases; bases outside gene matches: 2. Looked up from germline, CDR1 is SGHRS and CDR2 is YFSETQ. This CDR3 contains 16 residues. CDR3 amino acids: CASSSGTSGGAYEQYF. The CDR3 bases are TGCGCCAGCAGCTCTGGGACTAGCGGGGGGGCCTACGAGCAGTACTTC.

This chain links TRBV7-2 with TRBJ2-2; D remains ambiguous. V gave up 1 base and J gave up 1 base, with 10 bases separating them. The CDR3 is made up of 16 amino acids. Germline CDR1 and CDR2: SGHTA and FQGNSA. The DNA of the CDR3 is TGTGCCAGCAGCTTAGTGGTGGGGAAGAACACCGGGGAGCTGTTTTTT. This translates into CASSLVVGKNTGELFF.

The V call is TRBV6-5, the J call TRBJ2-1, with 8 bases that match TRBD1. Trimming cost V 4 bases and J 7 bases; bases outside gene matches: 9. Germline V gene lookup returns CDR1 MNHEY and CDR2 SVGAGI. CDR3 length: 15 amino acids. The CDR3 protein is CASSSTGTGMNEQFF. The CDR3 DNA is TGTGCCAGCAGTTCCACCGGGACAGGTATGAATGAGCAGTTCTTC.

The V call is TRBV27, the J call TRBJ1-4, with TRBD1 matching over 9 bases. Germline CDR1 is MNHEY and CDR2 is SMNVEV (reference sequence). The CDR3 spans 15 residues. Unmatched junction bases numbered 2, after V lost 0 bases and J lost 6 bases. CDR3 amino acids: CASSLSTGGYEKLFF. The CDR3 region has the DNA TGTGCCAGCAGTTTATCGACAGGGGGATATGAAAAACTGTTTTTT.

This sequence joins TRBV15 and TRBJ2-1; 9 positions agree with TRBD2. Germline trimming cut 0 bases from V and 4 bases from J; bases unmatched to any gene: 1. The CDR3 totals 15 residues. CDR1 and CDR2 from the germline V gene are LNHNV and YYDKDF (reference sequence). Here the CDR3 reads CATSRDSGGYNEQFF. CDR3 coding DNA: TGTGCCACCAGCAGAGATAGCGGGGGTTACAATGAGCAGTTCTTC.

This CDR3 reads CASSQVGGGYTF. DNA for the CDR3: TGTGCCAGCAGTCAAGTCGGGGGCGGCTACACCTTC. The chain recombines TRBV27 with TRBJ1-2; TRBD1 is a possible D gene (6 bases). The CDR3 is 12 residues long. Trimming took off 5 bases at V and 8 bases at J, with 12 bases between the two ends. CDR1 and CDR2 (germline): MNHEY, SMNVEV (reference sequence).

This chain links TRBV19 with TRBJ2-3, with D possibly called TRBD1 or TRBD2 (6 bases each). V was trimmed by 11 bases and J by 2 bases, leaving 20 bases between them. Germline CDR1 LNHDA, CDR2 SQIVND (reference sequence). The CDR3 sequence is 15 residues long. The CDR3 bases are TGTGCCGTGGGGGGCAGGGACTCTTTCACAGATACGCAGTATTTT. Its translation is CAVGGRDSFTDTQYF.